These 23 T cell receptor beta chains were all obtained from the same sample, sequenced in a study of blood T cell repertoires in COVID-19. Profiled with immunoSEQ multiplex PCR; TCRdb holds only in-frame clones, not every one. The table has about 5,000 clones, roughly 88% seen once. The sequenced sample consisted of peripheral blood. Receptor source: a man in his sixties or seventies with COVID-19, enrolled during active disease.

This chain links TRBV5-1 with TRBJ2-4, with D tentatively TRBD1 (5 bases). The germline V gene encodes CDR1 SGHRS and CDR2 YFSETQ. Trimming stripped 5 bases from V and 2 bases from J, with 8 bases between. The CDR3 has 13 residues. Here the CDR3 reads CASSSDTKNIQYF. DNA for the CDR3: TGCGCCAGCAGTTCGGACACCAAAAACATTCAGTACTTC.

The chain joins TRBV5-1 to TRBJ1-2; no definite D call. The V and J ends lost 2 bases and 8 bases respectively, with 16 bases between them. Germline assignment: CDR1 SGHRS and CDR2 YFSETQ. The CDR3 is 14 amino acids. The CDR3 region has the DNA TGCGCCAGCAGCTTAATCTCGGGTCGAGTCGGCTACACCTTC. Translation gives CASSLISGRVGYTF.

The V call is TRBV6-5, the J call TRBJ2-3; D gene unclear. This CDR3 spans 15 amino acids. Germline V gene sequence: CDR1 MNHEY, CDR2 SVGAGI. The V end was cut by 7 bases, the J end by 1 base, with 15 bases between. The CDR3 DNA reads TGTGCCAGCAAAATACAGTCAAGACGCACAGATACGCAGTATTTT. Protein sequence: CASKIQSRRTDTQYF.

This chain uses TRBV29-1 with TRBJ1-1, with 9 nucleotides matching TRBD1. The CDR3 extends over 12 amino acids. V shed 6 bases and J 8 bases; nucleotides not matched to a gene: 7. Looked up from germline, CDR1 is SQVTM and CDR2 is ANQGSEA. For the CDR3, the DNA is TGCAGCGTCCGGACAGGGGAGCCCGAAGCTTTCTTT. It specifies CSVRTGEPEAFF.

The chain employs TRBV7-9 and TRBJ1-5; no reliable D call. V was shortened by 4 bases and J by 4 bases, with 8 bases between the two germline ends. Germline assignment: CDR1 SEHNR and CDR2 FQNEAQ (reference sequence). There are 13 residues in the CDR3. The CDR3 nucleotides are TGTGCCAGCAGCTCGACTGGAAATCAGCCCCAGCATTTT. The encoded protein is CASSSTGNQPQHF.

This chain connects TRBV29-1 to TRBJ1-2; the D gene is possibly TRBD1 (6 bases). From germline, CDR1 is SQVTM and CDR2 ANQGSEA. The CDR3 length is 13 residues. Trimming took off 3 bases at V and 3 bases at J, with 11 bases between the two ends. The CDR3 reads CSVEDDRHYGYTF. DNA of the CDR3: TGCAGCGTTGAGGACGACAGGCACTATGGCTACACCTTC.

The gene calls are TRBV5-1 and TRBJ1-1; 8 positions match TRBD1. Germline CDR1 reads SGHRS; CDR2 reads YFSETQ. CDR3 length equals 17 residues. The V gene end was trimmed by 4 bases and the J gene end by 0 bases; junction bases not matched to a gene: 11. CDR3 bases: TGCGCCAGCAGCACCGAGGACAGGGCGCCGATGAACACTGAAGCTTTCTTT. As protein: CASSTEDRAPMNTEAFF.

This chain uses TRBV7-9 with TRBJ2-3, with D possibly TRBD1 on 5 matching bases. CDR1 is SEHNR and CDR2 is FQNEAQ in the germline V gene (reference sequence). V was cut by 2 bases and J by 3 bases, with 6 bases left in between. This CDR3 region has 13 residues. CDR3 sequence reads: CASSLQGTDTQYF. The CDR3 DNA follows: TGTGCCAGCAGCTTACAGGGTACAGATACGCAGTATTTT.

The CDR3 reads CASSHTPQGVSYNEQFF. CDR3 DNA sequence: TGCGCCAGCAGCCACACTCCGCAGGGCGTATCCTACAATGAGCAGTTCTTC. The chain carries TRBV4-1 and TRBJ2-1; tentatively, D is TRBD1 (5 bases). Trimming cost V 3 bases and J 1 base, with 16 bases left between them. This CDR3 spans 17 amino acids. CDR1 is MGHRA and CDR2 is YSYEKL in the germline V gene.

The chain employs TRBV6-1 and TRBJ1-2, with 10 bases that match TRBD1. The V and J ends lost 2 bases and 4 bases, in that order; junction bases with no gene match: 10. Germline assignment: CDR1 MNHNS and CDR2 SASEGT. This CDR3 comprises 17 residues. CDR3 nucleotide sequence: TGTGCCAGCAGTGAATTTCGTAGGGGACAGGGGATCTATGGCTACACCTTC. Protein product: CASSEFRRGQGIYGYTF.

This clone has just a few counts. V is TRBV4-2 and J is TRBJ1-4; D is unresolved. This CDR3 is 14 amino acids long. The germline gives CDR1 LGHNA, CDR2 YNFKEQ. Trimming cost V 4 bases and J 4 bases, with 10 bases left between them. CDR3 in DNA: TGTGCCAGCAGCCGGGCCGCCGATAATGAAAAACTGTTTTTT. Protein sequence: CASSRAADNEKLFF.

CDR3 bases: TGTGCCAGCAGCAAAGAAAGGGCCACCGGGACAGATAAGGAGAACACTGAAGCTTTCTTT. Translated, it gives CASSKERATGTDKENTEAFF. V is TRBV21-1 and J is TRBJ1-1; the DNA was not used to check the table's D call, TRBD1. TRBV21-1 is a documented pseudogene. CDR3 size: 20 residues.

The chain is built from TRBV27 and TRBJ1-5, with 7 bases that match TRBD1. Trimming took 2 bases from V and 6 from J; bases not matched to a gene: 7. In germline, CDR1 is MNHEY, CDR2 SMNVEV (reference sequence). The CDR3 loop spans 15 amino acids. DNA of the CDR3: TGTGCCAGCAGTTTAGGGTCAGGGGGGACTCAGCCCCAGCATTTT. Its protein is CASSLGSGGTQPQHF.

V usage is TRBV2 and J usage is TRBJ1-2; possibly TRBD1 for D (6 bases). The germline CDR1 and CDR2 sequences are SNHLY and FYNNEI. The CDR3 spans 13 residues. V lost 6 bases to trimming and J lost 4 bases, with 12 bases between them. This CDR3 reads CASRRTETYGYTF. CDR3 nucleotides: TGTGCCAGCAGGAGGACAGAAACCTATGGCTACACCTTC.

The gene calls are TRBV10-1 and TRBJ2-7; tentatively, D is TRBD2 (6 bases). V was clipped by 0 bases and J by 7 bases, with 10 bases between them. The CDR3 totals 13 residues. The germline V gene has CDR1 WNHNN and CDR2 SYGVQD (reference sequence). The chain's CDR3 is CASSESEGWEQYF. The CDR3 nucleotides read TGCGCCAGCAGTGAGTCGGAGGGATGGGAGCAGTACTTC.

J is TRBJ2-7 and V is TRBV7-9; 11 nucleotides align to TRBD1. The CDR3 runs 16 residues. Per the germline V gene, CDR1 is SEHNR and CDR2 is FQNEAQ (reference sequence). The junction had 13 bases not matched to a gene; V was cut back by 8 bases and J by 4 bases. The CDR3 protein is CASSNLNRDRGYEQYF. In nucleotides, the CDR3 is TGTGCCAGCTCCAACCTTAACAGGGACAGGGGGTACGAGCAGTACTTC.

This clone is medium-sized within its sample. The V and J genes are TRBV2 and TRBJ2-3, with 9 bases that match TRBD2. The CDR3 has 17 residues. Germline values: CDR1 SNHLY, CDR2 FYNNEI. The V and J ends lost 10 bases and 4 bases, in that order; junction bases with no gene match: 18. This CDR3 reads CATRGRLADEIADTQYF. The CDR3 DNA reads as TGTGCCACCCGTGGGAGACTAGCGGATGAGATTGCAGATACGCAGTATTTT. Full variable domain (rest looked up from reference TRBV2 and TRBJ2-3): EPEVTQTPSHQVTQMGQEVILRCVPISNHLYFYWYRQILGQKVEFLVSFYNNEISEKSEIFDDQFSVERPDGSNFTLKIRSTKLEDSAMYFCATRGRLADEIADTQYFGPGTRLTVL.

This clone was observed once. The V call is TRBV5-4, the J call TRBJ2-7; D is unclear. This CDR3 comprises 10 residues. CDR1 is SGHNT, CDR2 YYREEE, per germline (reference sequence). Trimming took off 6 bases at V and 7 bases at J, with 8 bases between the two ends. CDR3 sequence: CASKLEEQYF. CDR3 nucleotide sequence: TGTGCCAGCAAGTTAGAGGAGCAGTACTTC.

The J gene is TRBJ1-5, the V gene TRBV18; 8 nucleotides align to TRBD1. Germline loops: CDR1 KGHSH, CDR2 LQKENI. The CDR3 is 18 amino acids. The trim removed 2 bases at V and 0 bases at J, leaving 9 bases unmatched. The CDR3 protein is CASSPGLGTGYSNQPQHF. The CDR3, as DNA: TGTGCCAGCTCACCAGGTCTTGGGACAGGATATAGCAATCAGCCCCAGCATTTT.

The chain uses TRBV6-6 and TRBJ2-1; maybe TRBD2 (6 bases). The V end lost 3 bases, the J end lost 10 bases, and 13 bases lay between the germline ends. CDR1 is MNHNY and CDR2 is SVGAGI in the germline V gene (reference sequence). The CDR3 is made up of 13 amino acids. The CDR3 region is CASSYGGAVEQFF. The CDR3 DNA reads TGTGCCAGCAGTTATGGAGGGGCGGTGGAGCAGTTCTTC.

This clone came up once. The chain employs TRBV27 and TRBJ2-7; 12 bases agree with TRBD1. The CDR3 has 16 residues. From germline, CDR1 is MNHEY and CDR2 SMNVEV (reference sequence). The ends lost 7 bases at V and 4 bases at J; junction bases unmatched: 11. CDR3 DNA: TGTGCCAGCAAACGGACTGGGGACAGGGGGCGGTACGAGCAGTACTTC. Translation: CASKRTGDRGRYEQYF.

The chain is built from TRBV6-2 or TRBV6-3 and TRBJ2-5, with 8 bases matching TRBD2. The CDR3 sequence is 15 residues long. The ends lost 2 bases at V and 4 bases at J; junction bases unmatched: 6. The germline V gene has CDR1 MNHEY and CDR2 SVGEGT. CDR3 coding DNA: TGTGCCAGCAGTTACCTAGCGGGCCTGGGAGAGACCCAGTACTTC. This encodes CASSYLAGLGETQYF.

The chain combines TRBV12-5 with TRBJ2-5; 8 bases align to TRBD1. CDR3 size: 14 residues. V lost 3 bases, J lost 4 bases, and 4 bases stayed unmatched. Germline V gene sequence: CDR1 LGHNT, CDR2 FRNRAP. CDR3 protein: CASGLQQGGETQYF. DNA for the CDR3: TGTGCTAGTGGTTTACAACAGGGGGGAGAGACCCAGTACTTC.